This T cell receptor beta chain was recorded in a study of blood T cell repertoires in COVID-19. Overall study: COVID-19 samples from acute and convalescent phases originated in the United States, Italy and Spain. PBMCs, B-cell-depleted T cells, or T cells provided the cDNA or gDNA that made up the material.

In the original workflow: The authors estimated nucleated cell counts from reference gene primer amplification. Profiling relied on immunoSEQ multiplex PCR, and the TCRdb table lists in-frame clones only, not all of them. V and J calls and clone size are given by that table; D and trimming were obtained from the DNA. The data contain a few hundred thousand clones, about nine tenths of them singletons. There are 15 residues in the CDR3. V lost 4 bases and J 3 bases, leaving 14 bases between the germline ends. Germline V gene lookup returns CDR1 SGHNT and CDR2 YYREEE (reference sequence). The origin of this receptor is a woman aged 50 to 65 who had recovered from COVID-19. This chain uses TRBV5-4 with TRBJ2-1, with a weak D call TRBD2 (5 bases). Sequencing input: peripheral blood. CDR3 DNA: TGTGCCAGCAGCCGGGGAAACAATTTCTACAATGAGCAGTTCTTC. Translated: CASSRGNNFYNEQFF.